This is a list of T cell receptor beta chains from one sample in a study of blood T cell repertoires in COVID-19. Here immunoSEQ multiplex PCR was the method, and the copy in TCRdb shows in-frame clones only, minus some. Among some 28,000 clones listed, under 85% were seen once. The sequenced sample was peripheral blood. Receptor source: a man aged 65 to 79 with acute or convalescent COVID-19. CDR3s include the opening cysteine and the closing phenylalanine or tryptophan. D genes are given only for firm matches. Some rows mark clone size as missing; the rest say once, few, many or name a class of expanded clone.

D gene: NA; J gene: TRBJ2-1; clone size: once; V gene: TRBV9; CDR3 DNA: TGTGCCAGCAGCGCTCCGAAGGGGGACGGCCTCTCCTACAATGAGCAGTTCTTC; CDR3 protein: CASSAPKGDGLSYNEQFF
D gene: TRBD1; J gene: TRBJ1-1; clone size: NA; V gene: TRBV19; CDR3 DNA: TGTGCCAGTAGTATGCGTCATTACAGGGGGCAGGGGAACACTGAAGCTTTCTTT; CDR3 protein: CASSMRHYRGQGNTEAFF
D gene: NA; J gene: TRBJ1-2; clone size: NA; V gene: TRBV7-6; CDR3 DNA: TGTGCCAGCAGCCGCCACGGGGGAGGGAGAGGTGATGGCTACACCTTC; CDR3 protein: CASSRHGGGRGDGYTF
D gene: TRBD2; J gene: TRBJ2-5; clone size: NA; V gene: TRBV11-3; CDR3 DNA: TGTGCCAGCAGCCCTCGGACGGGACTAGCGAAAGAGACCCAGTACTTC; CDR3 protein: CASSPRTGLAKETQYF
D gene: TRBD1; J gene: TRBJ2-5; clone size: NA; V gene: TRBV6-4; CDR3 DNA: TGTGCCAGCAGTGACTCGACAGGGGCCGAAGAGACCCAGTACTTC; CDR3 protein: CASSDSTGAEETQYF
D gene: NA; J gene: TRBJ2-4; clone size: NA; V gene: TRBV28; CDR3 DNA: TGTGCCAGCAGTTTATTCCAGGGGAGTAACATTCAGTACTTC; CDR3 protein: CASSLFQGSNIQYF
D gene: TRBD1; J gene: TRBJ1-2; clone size: NA; V gene: TRBV3-1/TRBV3-2; CDR3 DNA: TGTGCCAGCCTGGGACAGGGAAGGGCTGGGAATGGCTACACCTTC; CDR3 protein: CASLGQGRAGNGYTF
D gene: TRBD1; J gene: TRBJ2-7; clone size: NA; V gene: TRBV4-1; CDR3 DNA: TGCGCCAGCAGCCAAGAAAAGGGGACAGGAGCCTACGAGCAGTACTTC; CDR3 protein: CASSQEKGTGAYEQYF
D gene: TRBD1; J gene: TRBJ2-7; clone size: NA; V gene: TRBV6-5; CDR3 DNA: TGTGCCAGCACTAAGGGGGCGCCCTACGAGCAGTACTTC; CDR3 protein: CASTKGAPYEQYF
D gene: TRBD1; J gene: TRBJ2-2; clone size: NA; V gene: TRBV20-1; CDR3 DNA: TGCAGTGCTGGTGGACAGGGGACCGGGGAGCTGTTTTTT; CDR3 protein: CSAGGQGTGELFF
D gene: TRBD1; J gene: TRBJ1-2; clone size: NA; V gene: TRBV6-5; CDR3 DNA: TGTGCCAGCAGCCCGACAGGGAACTATGGCTACACCTTC; CDR3 protein: CASSPTGNYGYTF
D gene: NA; J gene: TRBJ1-2; clone size: few; V gene: TRBV27; CDR3 DNA: TGTGCCAGCAGTTGGAATGGGGGGGAGAATGGCTACACCTTC; CDR3 protein: CASSWNGGENGYTF
D gene: NA; J gene: TRBJ2-2; clone size: few; V gene: TRBV7-3; CDR3 DNA: TGTGCCAGCAGTTTTGGCTCGGGGTCCGGGGAGCTGTTTTTT; CDR3 protein: CASSFGSGSGELFF
D gene: NA; J gene: TRBJ1-1; clone size: NA; V gene: TRBV2; CDR3 DNA: TGTGCCAGCAGTGAAGACGCTTCTATGAACACTGAAGCTTTCTTT; CDR3 protein: CASSEDASMNTEAFF
D gene: TRBD2; J gene: TRBJ2-2; clone size: NA; V gene: TRBV7-3; CDR3 DNA: TGTGCCAGCAGCTTAATCGGGAGGGTGATGGGGAACACCGGGGAGCTGTTTTTT; CDR3 protein: CASSLIGRVMGNTGELFF
D gene: NA; J gene: TRBJ2-1; clone size: few; V gene: TRBV19; CDR3 DNA: TGTGCCAGTAGTACATCGGGAGACCACAATGAGCAGTTCTTC; CDR3 protein: CASSTSGDHNEQFF
D gene: NA; J gene: TRBJ1-1; clone size: NA; V gene: TRBV5-1; CDR3 DNA: TGCGCCAGCAGCCCAAGGACTGCAGGGGACACTGAAGCTTTCTTT; CDR3 protein: CASSPRTAGDTEAFF
D gene: TRBD2; J gene: TRBJ2-1; clone size: NA; V gene: TRBV19; CDR3 DNA: TGTGCCACCAAGCGGGAACGGGGTGAGCAGTTCTTC; CDR3 protein: CATKRERGEQFF
D gene: TRBD2; J gene: TRBJ2-2; clone size: NA; V gene: TRBV28; CDR3 DNA: TGTGCCAGCACCAGTGGGGGACTAGCGGGAGTTGACGGGGAGCTGTTTTTT; CDR3 protein: CASTSGGLAGVDGELFF
D gene: NA; J gene: TRBJ2-1; clone size: NA; V gene: TRBV5-1; CDR3 DNA: TGCGCCAGCAGCCCTAGGGCCAGGGGGGACTCCTACAATGAGCAGTTCTTC; CDR3 protein: CASSPRARGDSYNEQFF
D gene: NA; J gene: TRBJ2-7; clone size: NA; V gene: TRBV12-3/TRBV12-4; CDR3 DNA: TGTGCCAGCACCCAAGGACTTCCCGGGGAGCAGTACTTC; CDR3 protein: CASTQGLPGEQYF
D gene: TRBD1; J gene: TRBJ2-7; clone size: NA; V gene: TRBV9; CDR3 DNA: TGTGCCAGCAGCGGGGACAGGGAATACGAGCAGTACTTC; CDR3 protein: CASSGDREYEQYF
D gene: TRBD2; J gene: TRBJ2-2; clone size: NA; V gene: TRBV6-2/TRBV6-3; CDR3 DNA: TGTGCCAGCAGTTTTCTAGCGGGAATAAACACCGGGGAGCTGTTTTTT; CDR3 protein: CASSFLAGINTGELFF
D gene: TRBD1; J gene: TRBJ1-1; clone size: NA; V gene: TRBV28; CDR3 DNA: TGTGCCAGCAGCCCACGCTCCAGGGGGCCGGCTTCGTTAGCTTTCTTT; CDR3 protein: CASSPRSRGPASLAFF
D gene: TRBD1; J gene: TRBJ2-6; clone size: NA; V gene: TRBV7-2; CDR3 DNA: TGTGCCAGCAGCGGGGGACAGACACCTTCTGGGGCCAACGTCCTGACTTTC; CDR3 protein: CASSGGQTPSGANVLTF
D gene: TRBD1; J gene: TRBJ2-5; clone size: NA; V gene: TRBV7-2; CDR3 DNA: TGTGCCAGCAGCCCGGGACAGCGCCAAGAGACCCAGTACTTC; CDR3 protein: CASSPGQRQETQYF
D gene: TRBD1; J gene: TRBJ1-5; clone size: NA; V gene: TRBV5-8; CDR3 DNA: TGTGCCAGCAGCTACAGGGGGAAAAGCAATCAGCCCCAGCATTTT; CDR3 protein: CASSYRGKSNQPQHF
D gene: NA; J gene: TRBJ2-2; clone size: NA; V gene: TRBV9; CDR3 DNA: TGTGCCAGCAGCGTAGAGGGTGGGGCTGGGGAGCTGTTTTTT; CDR3 protein: CASSVEGGAGELFF
D gene: TRBD1; J gene: TRBJ2-1; clone size: NA; V gene: TRBV3-1/TRBV3-2; CDR3 DNA: TGTGCCAGCAGCCAGAGACAGGGCCTTCCTAACCGGCAGTTCTTC; CDR3 protein: CASSQRQGLPNRQFF
D gene: NA; J gene: TRBJ2-7; clone size: NA; V gene: TRBV7-9; CDR3 DNA: TGTGCCAGCAGCTTATCGGTCTACGAGCAGTACTTC; CDR3 protein: CASSLSVYEQYF
D gene: NA; J gene: TRBJ2-3; clone size: NA; V gene: TRBV6-2/TRBV6-3; CDR3 DNA: TGTGCCAGCAGTGGCAGATTCACAGATACGCAGTATTTT; CDR3 protein: CASSGRFTDTQYF
D gene: NA; J gene: TRBJ2-5; clone size: NA; V gene: TRBV6-2/TRBV6-3; CDR3 DNA: TGTGCCAGCAGCCGCGTGGGGCGGGAGACCCAGTACTTC; CDR3 protein: CASSRVGRETQYF
D gene: TRBD2; J gene: TRBJ2-1; clone size: NA; V gene: TRBV30; CDR3 DNA: TGTGCCTGGAGTGTCGGACTAGCGGGACGTTACAATGAGCAGTTCTTC; CDR3 protein: CAWSVGLAGRYNEQFF
D gene: TRBD1; J gene: TRBJ1-5; clone size: NA; V gene: TRBV28; CDR3 DNA: TGTGCCAGCAGTTTATCGGGACAGCTAAGCAATCAGCCCCAGCATTTT; CDR3 protein: CASSLSGQLSNQPQHF
D gene: TRBD1; J gene: TRBJ1-2; clone size: NA; V gene: TRBV5-6; CDR3 DNA: TGTGCCAGCAGCTTGGTGGACAGGGGGCAGCTTGGCTACACCTTC; CDR3 protein: CASSLVDRGQLGYTF
D gene: TRBD2; J gene: TRBJ2-7; clone size: NA; V gene: TRBV9; CDR3 DNA: TGTGCCAGCAACCAGTCCGCGGGAGGGCTTTGTTACGAGCAGTACTTC; CDR3 protein: CASNQSAGGLCYEQYF
D gene: NA; J gene: TRBJ2-2; clone size: NA; V gene: TRBV25-1; CDR3 DNA: TGTGCCAGCAGTGAAGGTGGCTTTTACACCGGGGAGCTGTTTTTT; CDR3 protein: CASSEGGFYTGELFF
D gene: NA; J gene: TRBJ2-5; clone size: NA; V gene: TRBV21-1; CDR3 DNA: TGTGCCAGCAGGGGGCGGGGGACCCAGTACTTC; CDR3 protein: CASRGRGTQYF
D gene: TRBD2; J gene: TRBJ2-1; clone size: NA; V gene: TRBV10-3; CDR3 DNA: TGTGCCATCAGTGCTAGCGGGAGGCCGCATGAGCAGTTCTTC; CDR3 protein: CAISASGRPHEQFF
D gene: NA; J gene: TRBJ1-6; clone size: NA; V gene: TRBV7-9; CDR3 DNA: TGTGCCAGCAGTCAAGGAGGTGATTCACCCCTCCACTTT; CDR3 protein: CASSQGGDSPLHF
D gene: TRBD1; J gene: TRBJ2-7; clone size: NA; V gene: TRBV7-9; CDR3 DNA: TGTGCCAGCAGCCCCACAGGGGGCTCCTACGAGCAGTACTTC; CDR3 protein: CASSPTGGSYEQYF
D gene: TRBD2; J gene: TRBJ2-2; clone size: NA; V gene: TRBV7-6; CDR3 DNA: TGTGCCAGCAGCCGAGCGGGGGGTAGCACCGGGGAGCTGTTTTTT; CDR3 protein: CASSRAGGSTGELFF
D gene: TRBD1; J gene: TRBJ2-1; clone size: NA; V gene: TRBV6-5; CDR3 DNA: TGTGCCAGCAGTTCAGACAGGGGGAAATACAATGAGCAGTTCTTC; CDR3 protein: CASSSDRGKYNEQFF
D gene: TRBD2; J gene: TRBJ2-3; clone size: NA; V gene: TRBV5-6; CDR3 DNA: TGTGCCAGCAGCTCCGGACTAGCGATTAACACAGATACGCAGTATTTT; CDR3 protein: CASSSGLAINTDTQYF
D gene: TRBD1; J gene: TRBJ1-2; clone size: NA; V gene: TRBV11-2; CDR3 DNA: TGTGCCAGCAGCTCCGGACAGGGTGGCTACACCTTC; CDR3 protein: CASSSGQGGYTF
D gene: TRBD2; J gene: TRBJ2-3; clone size: NA; V gene: TRBV28; CDR3 DNA: TGTGCCAGCAATGGGCTAGCGGAACTCACAGATACGCAGTATTTT; CDR3 protein: CASNGLAELTDTQYF